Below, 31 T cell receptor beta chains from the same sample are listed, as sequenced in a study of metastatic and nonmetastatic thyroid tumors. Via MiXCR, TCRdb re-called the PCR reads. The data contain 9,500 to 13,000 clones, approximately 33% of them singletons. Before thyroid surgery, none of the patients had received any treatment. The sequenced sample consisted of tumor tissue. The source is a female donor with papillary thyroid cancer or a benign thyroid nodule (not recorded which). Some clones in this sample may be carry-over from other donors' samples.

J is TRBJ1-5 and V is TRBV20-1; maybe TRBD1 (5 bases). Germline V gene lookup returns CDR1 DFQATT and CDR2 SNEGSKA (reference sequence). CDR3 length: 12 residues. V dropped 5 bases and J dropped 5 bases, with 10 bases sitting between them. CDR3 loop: CSAGKGHQPQHF. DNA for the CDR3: TGCAGTGCTGGGAAGGGACATCAGCCCCAGCATTTT.

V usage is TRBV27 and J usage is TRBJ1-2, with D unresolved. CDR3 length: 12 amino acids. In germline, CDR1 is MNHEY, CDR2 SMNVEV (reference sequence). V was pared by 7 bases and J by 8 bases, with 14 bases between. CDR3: CASKLTVRGYTF. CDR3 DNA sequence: TGTGCCAGCAAATTAACGGTGAGGGGCTACACCTTC.

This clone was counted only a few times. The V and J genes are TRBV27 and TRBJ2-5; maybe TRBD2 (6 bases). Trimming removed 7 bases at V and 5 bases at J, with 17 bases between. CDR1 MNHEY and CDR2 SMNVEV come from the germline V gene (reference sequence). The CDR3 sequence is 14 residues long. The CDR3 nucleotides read TGTGCCAGCACCCCCGGTGGGGGGTGGGAGACCCAGTACTTC. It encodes CASTPGGGWETQYF.

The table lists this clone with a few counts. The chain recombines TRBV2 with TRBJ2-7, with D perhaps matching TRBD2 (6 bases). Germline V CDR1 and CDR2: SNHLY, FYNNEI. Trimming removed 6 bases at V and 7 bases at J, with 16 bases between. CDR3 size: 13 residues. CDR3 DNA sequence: TGTGCCAGCAGACCAACGGGGGTACGGGAGCAGTACTTC. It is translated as CASRPTGVREQYF.

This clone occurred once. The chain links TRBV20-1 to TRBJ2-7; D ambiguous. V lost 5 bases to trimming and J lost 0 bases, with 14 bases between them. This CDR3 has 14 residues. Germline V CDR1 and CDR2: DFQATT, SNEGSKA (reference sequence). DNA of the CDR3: TGCAGTGCTCCCGCTGTAGACGGCTCCTACGAGCAGTACTTC. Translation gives CSAPAVDGSYEQYF.

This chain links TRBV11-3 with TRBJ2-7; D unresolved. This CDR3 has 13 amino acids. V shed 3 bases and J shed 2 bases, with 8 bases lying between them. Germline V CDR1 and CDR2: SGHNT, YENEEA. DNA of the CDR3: TGTGCCAGCAGCTTCGGGTCCACCTACGAGCAGTACTTC. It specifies CASSFGSTYEQYF.

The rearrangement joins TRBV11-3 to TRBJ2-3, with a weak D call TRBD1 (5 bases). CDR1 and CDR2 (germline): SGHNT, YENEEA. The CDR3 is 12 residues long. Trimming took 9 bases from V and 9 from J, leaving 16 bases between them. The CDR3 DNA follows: TGTGCCAGGGCCCTCTCAGGGCTCACGCAGTATTTT. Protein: CARALSGLTQYF.

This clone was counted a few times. CDR3 amino acids: CASSESGATDTQYF. In nucleotides, the CDR3 is TGCGCCAGCAGTGAGTCGGGAGCGACAGATACGCAGTATTTT. The chain employs TRBV10-1 and TRBJ2-3; perhaps TRBD2 as D (5 bases). The V end was cut by 0 bases, the J end by 3 bases, with 7 bases between. Germline CDR1 and CDR2: WNHNN and SYGVQD (reference sequence). The CDR3 runs 14 residues.

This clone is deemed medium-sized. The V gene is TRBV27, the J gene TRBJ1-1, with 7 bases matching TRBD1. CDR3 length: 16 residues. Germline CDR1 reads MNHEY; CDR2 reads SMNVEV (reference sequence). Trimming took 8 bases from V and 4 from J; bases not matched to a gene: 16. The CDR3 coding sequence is TGTGCCAGCCGCAGACAGGGTGAGTGGAGGGCCACTGAAGCTTTCTTT. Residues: CASRRQGEWRATEAFF.

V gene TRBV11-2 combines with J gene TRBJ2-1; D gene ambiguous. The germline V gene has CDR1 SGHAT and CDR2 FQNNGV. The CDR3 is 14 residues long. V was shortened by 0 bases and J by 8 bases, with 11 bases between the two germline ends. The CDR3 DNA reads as TGTGCCAGCAGCTTAGATATGAGACTTCATGAGCAGTTCTTC. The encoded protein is CASSLDMRLHEQFF.

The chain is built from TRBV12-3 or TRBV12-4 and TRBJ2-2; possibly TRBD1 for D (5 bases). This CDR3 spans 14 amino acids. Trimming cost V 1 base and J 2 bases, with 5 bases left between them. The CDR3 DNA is TGTGCCAGCAGTTTAGGGACAAACACCGGGGAGCTGTTTTTT. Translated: CASSLGTNTGELFF.

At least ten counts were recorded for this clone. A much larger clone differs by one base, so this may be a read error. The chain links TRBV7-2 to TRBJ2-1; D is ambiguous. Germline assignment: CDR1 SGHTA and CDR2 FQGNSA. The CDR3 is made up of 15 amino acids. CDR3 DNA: TGTGCCAGCAGCTTAGCAGGGTCTCACTACAATGAGCAATTCTTC. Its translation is CASSLAGSHYNEQFF.

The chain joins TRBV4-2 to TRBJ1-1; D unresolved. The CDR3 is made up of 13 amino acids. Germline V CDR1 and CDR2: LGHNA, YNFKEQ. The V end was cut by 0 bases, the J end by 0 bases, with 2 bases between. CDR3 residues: CASSQDMNTEAFF. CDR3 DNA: TGTGCCAGCAGCCAAGACATGAACACTGAAGCTTTCTTT.

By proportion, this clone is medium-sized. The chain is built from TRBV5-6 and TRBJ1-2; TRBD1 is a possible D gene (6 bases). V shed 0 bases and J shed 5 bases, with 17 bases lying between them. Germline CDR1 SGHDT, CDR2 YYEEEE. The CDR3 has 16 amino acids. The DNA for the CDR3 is TGTGCCAGCAGCTTGGGCGGACAGAGGCAAACGTATGGCTACACCTTC. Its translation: CASSLGGQRQTYGYTF.

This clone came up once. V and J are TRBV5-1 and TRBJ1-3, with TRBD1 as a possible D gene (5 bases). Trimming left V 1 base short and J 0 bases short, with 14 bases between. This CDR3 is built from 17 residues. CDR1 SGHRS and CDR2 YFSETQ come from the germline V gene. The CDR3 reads CASSLRGVLSSGNTIYF. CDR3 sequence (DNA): TGCGCCAGCAGCTTGAGGGGAGTCTTATCCTCTGGAAACACCATATATTTT.

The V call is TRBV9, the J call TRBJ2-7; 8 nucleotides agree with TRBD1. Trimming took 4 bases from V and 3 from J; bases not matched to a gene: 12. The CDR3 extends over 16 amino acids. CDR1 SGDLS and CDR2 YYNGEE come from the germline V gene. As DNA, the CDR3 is TGTGCCAGCAGCCCATCCTCCGGGACAGGCGACTACGAGCAGTACTTC. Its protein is CASSPSSGTGDYEQYF. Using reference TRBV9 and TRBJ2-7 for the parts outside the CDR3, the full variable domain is DSGVTQTPKHLITATGQRVTLRCSPRSGDLSVYWYQQSLDQGLQFLIQYYNGEERAKGNILERFSAQQFPDLHSELNLSSLELGDSALYFCASSPSSGTGDYEQYFGPGTRLTVT.

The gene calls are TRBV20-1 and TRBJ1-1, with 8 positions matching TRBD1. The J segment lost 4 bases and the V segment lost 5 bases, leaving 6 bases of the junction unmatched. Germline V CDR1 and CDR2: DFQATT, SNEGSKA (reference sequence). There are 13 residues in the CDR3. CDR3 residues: CSAFRGPGTEAFF. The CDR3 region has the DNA TGCAGTGCTTTCAGGGGGCCCGGCACTGAAGCTTTCTTT.

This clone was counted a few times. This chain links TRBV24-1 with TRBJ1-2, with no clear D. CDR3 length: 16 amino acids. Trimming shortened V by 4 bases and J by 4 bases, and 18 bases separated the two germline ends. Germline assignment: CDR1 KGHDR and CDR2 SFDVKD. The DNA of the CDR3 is TGTGCCACCAGTGACCGAGGTGAGCAGGAAGCCTATGGCTACACCTTC. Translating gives CATSDRGEQEAYGYTF.

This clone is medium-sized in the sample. The CDR3 sequence is CASSLAGTGAYEQYF. The CDR3 nucleotides are TGTGCCAGCAGCCTCGCCGGGACAGGGGCCTACGAGCAGTACTTC. The V and J genes are TRBV5-5 and TRBJ2-7, with 10 bases that match TRBD1. V was clipped by 4 bases and J by 2 bases; unmatched bases: 6. Germline CDR1 and CDR2: SGHKS and YYEKEE (reference sequence). The CDR3 sequence is 15 residues long.

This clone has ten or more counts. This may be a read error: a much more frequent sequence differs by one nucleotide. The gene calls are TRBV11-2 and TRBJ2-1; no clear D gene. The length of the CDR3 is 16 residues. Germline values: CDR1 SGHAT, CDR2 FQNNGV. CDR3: CASSFYPSVAYNERFF. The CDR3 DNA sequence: TGTGCCAGCAGCTTTTACCCGAGCGTCGCCTACAATGAGCGGTTCTTC.

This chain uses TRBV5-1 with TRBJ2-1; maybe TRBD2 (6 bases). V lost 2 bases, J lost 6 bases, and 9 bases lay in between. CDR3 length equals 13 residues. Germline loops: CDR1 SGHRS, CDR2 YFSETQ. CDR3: CASSLGTSNEQFF. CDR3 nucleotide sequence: TGCGCCAGCAGCTTAGGGACTTCCAATGAGCAGTTCTTC.

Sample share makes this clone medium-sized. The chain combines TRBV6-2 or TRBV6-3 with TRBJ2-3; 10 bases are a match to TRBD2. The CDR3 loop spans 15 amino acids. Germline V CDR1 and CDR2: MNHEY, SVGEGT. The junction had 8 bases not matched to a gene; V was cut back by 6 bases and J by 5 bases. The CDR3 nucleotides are TGTGCCAGCAGGACCAGCGGGAGGGCTGGAGATACGCAGTATTTT. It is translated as CASRTSGRAGDTQYF.

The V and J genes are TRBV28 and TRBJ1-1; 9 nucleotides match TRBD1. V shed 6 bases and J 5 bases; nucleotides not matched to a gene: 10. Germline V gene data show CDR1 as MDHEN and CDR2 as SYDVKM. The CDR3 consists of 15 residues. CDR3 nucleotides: TGTGCCAGCAGCTACAGGGGGCGGCAAGGAACTGAAGCTTTCTTT. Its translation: CASSYRGRQGTEAFF. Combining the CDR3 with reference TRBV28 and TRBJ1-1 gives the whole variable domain DVKVTQSSRYLVKRTGEKVFLECVQDMDHENMFWYRQDPGLGLRLIYFSYDVKMKEKGDIPEGYSVSREKKERFSLILESASTNQTSMYLCASSYRGRQGTEAFFGQGTRLTVV.

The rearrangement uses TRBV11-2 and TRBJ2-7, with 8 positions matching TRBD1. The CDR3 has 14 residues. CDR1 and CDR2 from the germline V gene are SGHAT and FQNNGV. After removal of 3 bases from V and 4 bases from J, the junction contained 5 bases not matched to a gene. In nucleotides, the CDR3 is TGTGCCAGCAGCTTGGACAGGGAAGGATACGAGCAGTACTTC. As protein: CASSLDREGYEQYF. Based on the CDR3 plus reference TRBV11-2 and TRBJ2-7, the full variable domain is EAGVAQSPRYKIIEKRQSVAFWCNPISGHATLYWYQQILGQGPKLLIQFQNNGVVDDSQLPKDRFSAERLKGVDSTLKIQPAKLEDSAVYLCASSLDREGYEQYFGPGTRLTVT.

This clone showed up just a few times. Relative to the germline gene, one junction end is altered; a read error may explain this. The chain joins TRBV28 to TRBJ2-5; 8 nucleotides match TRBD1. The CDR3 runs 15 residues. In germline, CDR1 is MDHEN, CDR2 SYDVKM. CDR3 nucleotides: TGTGCAAGCAGTTGGCCAGGGGGCGCGGGGGAGACCCAGTACTTC. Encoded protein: CASSWPGGAGETQYF.

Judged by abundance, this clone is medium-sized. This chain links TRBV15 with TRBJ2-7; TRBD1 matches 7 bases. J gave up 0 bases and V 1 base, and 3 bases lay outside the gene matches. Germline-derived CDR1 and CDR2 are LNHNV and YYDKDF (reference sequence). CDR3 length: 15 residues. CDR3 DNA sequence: TGTGCCACCAGCAGAGGGGACAGCTACTCCTACGAGCAGTACTTC. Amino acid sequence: CATSRGDSYSYEQYF.

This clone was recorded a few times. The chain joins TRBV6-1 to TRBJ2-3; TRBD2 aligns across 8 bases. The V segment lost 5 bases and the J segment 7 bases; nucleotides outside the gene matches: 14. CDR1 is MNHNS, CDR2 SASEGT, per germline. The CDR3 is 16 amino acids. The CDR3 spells CASSYSGTFGRNTQYF. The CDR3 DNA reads TGTGCCAGCAGTTATAGCGGGACGTTTGGTCGAAATACGCAGTATTTT.

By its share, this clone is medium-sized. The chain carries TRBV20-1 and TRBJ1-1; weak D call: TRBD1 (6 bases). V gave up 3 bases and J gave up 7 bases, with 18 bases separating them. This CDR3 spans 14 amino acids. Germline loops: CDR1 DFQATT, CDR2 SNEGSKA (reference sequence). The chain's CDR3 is CSASNLRKGGEAFF. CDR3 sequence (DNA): TGCAGTGCTAGTAACCTCAGGAAAGGGGGTGAAGCTTTCTTT.

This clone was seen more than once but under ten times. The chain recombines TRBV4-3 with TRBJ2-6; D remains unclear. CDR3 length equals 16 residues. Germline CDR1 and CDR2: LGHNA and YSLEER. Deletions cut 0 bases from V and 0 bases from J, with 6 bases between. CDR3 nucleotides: TGCGCCAGCAGCCAAGATCGGAGCTCTGGGGCCAACGTCCTGACTTTC. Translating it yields CASSQDRSSGANVLTF.

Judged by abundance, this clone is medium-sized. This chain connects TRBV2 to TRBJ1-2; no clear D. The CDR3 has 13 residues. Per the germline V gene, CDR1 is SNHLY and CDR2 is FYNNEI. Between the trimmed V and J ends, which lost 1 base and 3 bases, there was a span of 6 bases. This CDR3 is CASSEDPYYGYTF. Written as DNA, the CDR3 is TGTGCCAGCAGTGAAGATCCTTACTATGGCTACACCTTC.

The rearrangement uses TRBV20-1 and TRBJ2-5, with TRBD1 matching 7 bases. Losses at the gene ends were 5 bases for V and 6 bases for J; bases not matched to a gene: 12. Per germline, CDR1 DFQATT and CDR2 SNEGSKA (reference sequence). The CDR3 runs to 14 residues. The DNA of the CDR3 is TGCAGTGCTTACCAGGGGGATAGTTTGCAGACCCAGTACTTC. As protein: CSAYQGDSLQTQYF.